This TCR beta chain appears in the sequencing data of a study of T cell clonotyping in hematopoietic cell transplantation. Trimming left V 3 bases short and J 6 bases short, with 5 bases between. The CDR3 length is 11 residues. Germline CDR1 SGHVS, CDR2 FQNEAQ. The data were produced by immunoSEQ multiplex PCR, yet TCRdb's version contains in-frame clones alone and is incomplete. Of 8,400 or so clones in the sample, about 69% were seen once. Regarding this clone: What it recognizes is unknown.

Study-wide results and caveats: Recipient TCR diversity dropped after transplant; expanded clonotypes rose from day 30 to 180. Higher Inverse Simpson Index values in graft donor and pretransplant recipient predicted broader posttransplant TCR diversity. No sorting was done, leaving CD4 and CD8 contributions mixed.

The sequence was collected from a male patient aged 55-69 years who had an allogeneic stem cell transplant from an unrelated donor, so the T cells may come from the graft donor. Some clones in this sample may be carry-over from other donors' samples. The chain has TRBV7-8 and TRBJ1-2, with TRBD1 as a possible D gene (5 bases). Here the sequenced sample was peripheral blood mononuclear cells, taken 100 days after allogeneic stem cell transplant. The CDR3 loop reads CASSLGDGYTF. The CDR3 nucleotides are TGTGCCAGCAGCTTGGGGGATGGCTACACCTTC.